This TCR beta chain appears in the sequencing data of a study of blood T cells in healthy people across ages. A J-beta primer mix and a sample-barcoded 5' primer were used in a second PCR of roughly 7 to 12 cycles. TCRdb called the 5' RACE reads again in MiXCR, with one record for every CDR3 protein. The sample contains approximately 800,000 distinct CDR3 sequences, less than 70% of which appear only once. CDR3 size: 13 residues. The V end lost 6 bases, the J end lost 0 bases, and 9 bases lay between the germline ends. Germline V gene lookup returns CDR1 MNHEY and CDR2 SMNVEV (reference sequence). The J gene is TRBJ2-7, the V gene TRBV27; D perhaps matches TRBD1 (6 bases). This TCR was sampled from a man aged 80 or over in good health. The material sequenced was blood. CDR3 residues: CASRSRGSYEQYF. In DNA form, the CDR3 reads TGTGCCAGCAGATCCAGGGGCTCCTACGAGCAGTACTTC.